What follows are 30 T cell receptor beta chains derived from one specimen sequenced in a study of tumour-infiltrating T cells in Burkitt lymphoma. Produced via immunoSEQ multiplex PCR; TCRdb's table is partial and in-frame only. This table holds 12,000 to 15,000 clones, roughly 74% found once. Sequenced material: tumor tissue. The receptors derive from a human donor with diffuse large B-cell lymphoma.

The chain joins TRBV5-1 to TRBJ2-3; 9 nucleotides align to TRBD2. The CDR3 extends over 15 amino acids. Losses at the gene ends were 0 bases for V and 5 bases for J; bases not matched to a gene: 4. Germline CDR1 SGHRS, CDR2 YFSETQ. The CDR3 DNA reads as TGCGCCAGCAGCTTGGAGGGACTAGCTGGAGATACGCAGTATTTT. Amino acids: CASSLEGLAGDTQYF.

The chain carries TRBV27 and TRBJ1-5, with D uncertain. The CDR3 length is 15 residues. V dropped 5 bases and J dropped 0 bases, with 11 bases sitting between them. Germline V gene lookup returns CDR1 MNHEY and CDR2 SMNVEV (reference sequence). CDR3 loop: CASSRTQNSNQPQHF. CDR3 DNA: TGTGCCAGCAGTCGTACACAGAATAGCAATCAGCCCCAGCATTTT.

Here the CDR3 reads CASSQEPYSGGYTF. The DNA for the CDR3 is TGCGCCAGCAGCCAAGAACCCTATTCGGGGGGCTACACCTTC. V usage is TRBV4-1 and J usage is TRBJ1-2; D unresolved. The CDR3 length is 14 residues. Germline V gene lookup returns CDR1 MGHRA and CDR2 YSYEKL. Trimming took off 0 bases at V and 8 bases at J, with 13 bases between the two ends.

The chain links TRBV10-3 to TRBJ1-2, with 11 bases matching TRBD1. Germline values: CDR1 ENHRY, CDR2 SYGVKD. V was clipped by 7 bases and J by 6 bases; unmatched bases: 13. The CDR3 has 16 residues. CDR3 DNA: TGTGCCATCACCAGAGGGACAGGGGGGGAAGAAAATGGCTACACCTTC. This sequence encodes CAITRGTGGEENGYTF.

The chain joins TRBV2 to TRBJ1-5; 7 nucleotides align to TRBD1. This CDR3 has 15 residues. Germline trimming cut 8 bases from V and 6 bases from J; bases unmatched to any gene: 13. Germline V gives CDR1 SNHLY, CDR2 FYNNEI. The CDR3 region is CASGRQGSGGQPQHF. The CDR3 DNA is TGTGCCAGCGGGCGACAGGGAAGCGGGGGTCAGCCCCAGCATTTT.

V is TRBV5-1 and J is TRBJ1-1; D remains unclear. The CDR3 has 15 residues. Germline CDR1 reads SGHRS; CDR2 reads YFSETQ. Trimming cost V 5 bases and J 0 bases, with 14 bases left between them. This CDR3 is CASRDLKYMNTEAFF. For the CDR3, the DNA is TGCGCCAGCAGGGACCTAAAATACATGAACACTGAAGCTTTCTTT.

This clone was picked up a small number of times. This chain joins TRBV9 and TRBJ2-1, with D possibly TRBD2 on 5 matching bases. The CDR3 length is 14 residues. V was trimmed by 2 bases and J by 10 bases, leaving 16 bases between them. Germline lookup yields CDR1 SGDLS and CDR2 YYNGEE. The CDR3 DNA reads TGTGCCAGCAGCGTTGGACGGTCACGAGGGGAGCAGTTCTTC. It yields the protein CASSVGRSRGEQFF. The whole variable domain, filled in from reference TRBV9 and TRBJ2-1, reads DSGVTQTPKHLITATGQRVTLRCSPRSGDLSVYWYQQSLDQGLQFLIQYYNGEERAKGNILERFSAQQFPDLHSELNLSSLELGDSALYFCASSVGRSRGEQFFGPGTRLTVL.

J is TRBJ1-5 and V is TRBV18; D perhaps matches TRBD1 (6 bases). The CDR3 is made up of 15 amino acids. Trimming took 6 bases from V and 3 from J, leaving 15 bases between them. Germline V gene sequence: CDR1 KGHSH, CDR2 LQKENI. The CDR3 sequence: CASSRGTFNNQPQHF. CDR3 nucleotide sequence: TGTGCCAGCTCCCGTGGGACATTCAACAATCAGCCCCAGCATTTT.

The chain joins TRBV19 to TRBJ1-5; no clear D. The germline V gene has CDR1 LNHDA and CDR2 SQIVND (reference sequence). This CDR3 is 14 amino acids long. V was shortened by 1 base and J by 3 bases, with 7 bases between the two germline ends. CDR3 protein: CASSIAGLNQPQHF. Written as DNA, the CDR3 is TGTGCCAGTAGTATAGCAGGACTCAATCAGCCCCAGCATTTT.

This chain joins TRBV5-6 and TRBJ2-7, with 9 bases that match TRBD1. The germline CDR1 and CDR2 sequences are SGHDT and YYEEEE. The CDR3 is made up of 14 amino acids. With 3 bases clipped from V and 4 bases from J, the junction kept 5 bases outside the gene matches. CDR3 sequence: CASSSGTGHYEQYV. For the CDR3, the DNA is TGTGCCAGCAGCTCCGGGACAGGGCATTACGAGCAGTACGTC.

V usage is TRBV29-1 and J usage is TRBJ1-1, with D unresolved. Germline assignment: CDR1 SQVTM and CDR2 ANQGSEA. The V end lost 5 bases, the J end lost 0 bases, and 4 bases lay between the germline ends. The CDR3 contains 11 residues. This CDR3 is CSVRLNTEAFF. Written as DNA, the CDR3 is TGCAGCGTTCGATTGAACACTGAAGCTTTCTTT.

This clone was observed a single time. V is TRBV6-5 and J is TRBJ2-2, with TRBD2 matching over 7 bases. The germline CDR1 and CDR2 sequences are MNHEY and SVGAGI. The CDR3 is 14 amino acids. Trimming cost V 2 bases and J 5 bases; bases outside gene matches: 2. The CDR3 nucleotides read TGTGCCAGCAGTTACGGCGGGAGAACCGGGGAGCTGTTTTTT. Its translation is CASSYGGRTGELFF.

J is TRBJ1-3 and V is TRBV5-4; D not certain. The CDR3 runs 16 residues. Germline assignment: CDR1 SGHNT and CDR2 YYREEE (reference sequence). With 0 bases removed from V and 0 bases from J, the gap between germline ends came to 10 bases. This CDR3 is CASSLDSPYSGNTIYF. In DNA, the CDR3 is TGTGCCAGCAGCTTGGACAGCCCGTACTCTGGAAACACCATATATTTT.

The chain carries TRBV5-1 and TRBJ2-7; tentatively, D is TRBD2 (6 bases). V was trimmed by 4 bases and J by 4 bases, leaving 27 bases between them. The CDR3 runs 18 residues. Germline V CDR1 and CDR2: SGHRS, YFSETQ. The CDR3, as DNA: TGCGCCAGCAGCCCGGTTTGGGGGAGGACTCTTGGATCTTACGAGCAGTACTTC. Translation gives CASSPVWGRTLGSYEQYF.

The chain employs TRBV5-4 and TRBJ2-7, with unresolved D. V lost 1 base, J lost 4 bases, and 6 bases lay in between. Germline V lookup: CDR1 SGHNT, CDR2 YYREEE (reference sequence). CDR3 length equals 12 residues. In DNA, the CDR3 is TGTGCCAGCAGCTTGAACGGTTACGAGCAGTACGTC. Its translation: CASSLNGYEQYV.

The chain recombines TRBV7-2 with TRBJ2-1, with a tentative D call TRBD2 (5 bases). V was shortened by 0 bases and J by 3 bases, with 15 bases between the two germline ends. The CDR3 is 17 amino acids. Germline CDR1 SGHTA, CDR2 FQGNSA. The CDR3 reads CASSLATTNINYNEQFF. CDR3 in DNA: TGTGCCAGCAGCTTAGCGACTACCAACATAAACTACAATGAGCAGTTCTTC.

The chain joins TRBV19 to TRBJ2-3; 10 bases match TRBD2. The CDR3 loop spans 17 amino acids. Per germline, CDR1 LNHDA and CDR2 SQIVND (reference sequence). Trimming removed 5 bases from V and 1 base from J; junction bases left unmatched: 9. The CDR3 reads CASSGLPSGSRTDTQYF. CDR3 DNA: TGTGCCAGTAGTGGGCTGCCTAGCGGGAGTCGCACAGATACGCAGTATTTT.

By share, this clone counts as medium-sized. V gene TRBV2 combines with J gene TRBJ1-4; possibly TRBD1 for D (5 bases). V lost 7 bases and J lost 0, with 6 bases in between. This CDR3 spans 13 amino acids. The germline V gene encodes CDR1 SNHLY and CDR2 FYNNEI. The CDR3 region has the DNA TGTGCCAGCATAGGGGCAACTAATGAAAAACTGTTTTTT. As protein: CASIGATNEKLFF. Combining the CDR3 with reference TRBV2 and TRBJ1-4 gives the whole variable domain EPEVTQTPSHQVTQMGQEVILRCVPISNHLYFYWYRQILGQKVEFLVSFYNNEISEKSEIFDDQFSVERPDGSNFTLKIRSTKLEDSAMYFCASIGATNEKLFFGSGTQLSVL.

The CDR3 here is CASSQVVGDVKETQYF. The CDR3 DNA follows: TGTGCCAGCAGCCAAGTCGTGGGGGACGTAAAAGAGACCCAGTACTTC. The rearrangement joins TRBV14 to TRBJ2-5; either TRBD1 or TRBD2 may supply D (5 bases each). The V gene's germline CDR1 is SGHDN and CDR2 FVKESK. The V end lost 1 base, the J end lost 3 bases, and 15 bases lay between the germline ends. The CDR3 spans 16 residues.

This clone was observed a single time. The chain carries TRBV21-1 and TRBJ1-2; TRBD1 is taken as the D call from the table, unchecked against the DNA. TRBV21-1 is described as a pseudogene. This CDR3 has 13 residues. Written as DNA, the CDR3 is TGTGCCAGCGTAACCAGGGGCCACTATGGCTACACCTTC. It encodes CASVTRGHYGYTF.

V usage is TRBV6-1 and J usage is TRBJ2-3; the D gene could be TRBD1 or TRBD2 (7 bases each). CDR1 is MNHNS and CDR2 is SASEGT in the germline V gene. CDR3 length equals 14 residues. V was trimmed by 9 bases and J by 5 bases, leaving 18 bases between them. CDR3 DNA sequence: TGTGCCAGAAAGGGGCAGGGGGAGGGAGATACGCAGTATTTT. Its translation: CARKGQGEGDTQYF.

The V gene is TRBV18, the J gene TRBJ2-7; a possible D gene is TRBD2 (6 bases). The CDR3 runs to 13 residues. Trimming cost V 6 bases and J 7 bases, with 16 bases left between them. Germline lookup yields CDR1 KGHSH and CDR2 LQKENI. In DNA, the CDR3 is TGTGCCAGCTCCCGAGAGGAGGGTGGGGAGCAGTACGTC. Translated, it gives CASSREEGGEQYV.

This clone is labeled as medium-sized. The genes are TRBV6-1 and TRBJ2-7; D perhaps matches TRBD2 (6 bases). The germline V and J ends were trimmed by 3 bases and 5 bases, with 8 bases remaining between them. From germline, CDR1 is MNHNS and CDR2 SASEGT. This CDR3 region has 12 residues. The CDR3 loop reads CASSEWGDEQYV. CDR3 sequence (DNA): TGTGCCAGCAGTGAGTGGGGGGACGAGCAGTACGTC.

This chain joins TRBV20-1 and TRBJ2-5; unclear D gene. Trimming removed 2 bases from V and 5 bases from J, with 3 bases in between. Germline V gene lookup returns CDR1 DFQATT and CDR2 SNEGSKA (reference sequence). There are 10 residues in the CDR3. This chain's CDR3 is CSARMETQYF. DNA of the CDR3: TGCAGTGCTAGAATGGAGACCCAGTACTTC.

Here the CDR3 reads CASSRGVADNEQFF. CDR3 coding DNA: TGCGCCAGCAGCCGGGGGGTAGCGGACAATGAGCAGTTCTTC. The chain has TRBV5-1 and TRBJ2-1, with TRBD2 matching over 7 bases. The germline CDR1 and CDR2 sequences are SGHRS and YFSETQ. CDR3 length: 14 amino acids. After removal of 4 bases from V and 5 bases from J, the junction contained 6 bases not matched to a gene. Variable domain in full (rest from reference TRBV5-1 and TRBJ2-1): KAGVTQTPRYLIKTRGQQVTLSCSPISGHRSVSWYQQTPGQGLQFLFEYFSETQRNKGNFPGRFSGRQFSNSRSEMNVSTLELGDSALYLCASSRGVADNEQFFGPGTRLTVL.

The chain uses TRBV19 and TRBJ2-2; D unclear. Germline V gives CDR1 LNHDA, CDR2 SQIVND (reference sequence). CDR3 size: 13 residues. Trimming removed 2 bases at V and 6 bases at J, with 7 bases between. In DNA, the CDR3 is TGTGCCAGTAGTATATTGGGTTCCGGGGAGCTGTTTTTT. Protein product: CASSILGSGELFF.

This clone is classed as medium-sized. The rearrangement joins TRBV5-1 to TRBJ1-1; D uncertain. Germline lookup yields CDR1 SGHRS and CDR2 YFSETQ. V was pared by 3 bases and J by 0 bases, with 6 bases between. The CDR3 runs to 13 residues. Written as DNA, the CDR3 is TGCGCCAGCAGCTCCACGATGAACACTGAAGCTTTCTTT. Its translation: CASSSTMNTEAFF.

This chain joins TRBV25-1 and TRBJ1-3, with a weak D call TRBD1 (5 bases). The CDR3 runs 13 residues. The germline V gene has CDR1 MGHDK and CDR2 SYGVNS. Trimming left V 6 bases short and J 1 base short, with 7 bases between. CDR3 coding DNA: TGTGCCAGCAGAGGGGAATCTGGAAACACCATATATTTT. Protein sequence: CASRGESGNTIYF.

This clone is termed medium-sized. The chain combines TRBV4-1 with TRBJ2-2; 7 bases align to TRBD2. The CDR3 has 14 amino acids. The J segment lost 6 bases and the V segment lost 8 bases, leaving 9 bases of the junction unmatched. Germline V gene sequence: CDR1 MGHRA, CDR2 YSYEKL. The CDR3 nucleotides read TGCGCCAGCGGACTCGGGGCGGGGGCCGGGGAGCTGTTTTTT. This encodes CASGLGAGAGELFF.

This sequence joins TRBV9 and TRBJ2-2; TRBD1 agrees at 9 bases. The V segment lost 1 base and the J segment 2 bases; nucleotides outside the gene matches: 3. The CDR3 covers 16 residues. Germline V gives CDR1 SGDLS, CDR2 YYNGEE. Here the CDR3 reads CASSVWDRENTGELFF. For the CDR3, the DNA is TGTGCCAGCAGCGTATGGGACAGGGAAAACACCGGGGAGCTGTTTTTT.